The next 7 T cell receptor beta chains were all read from a single sample in a study of blood T cell repertoires in COVID-19 (TCRdb year 2020). Preparation of the library involved the immunoSEQ multiplex PCR assay. TCRdb took this table from immuneACCESS and kept in-frame rearrangements with V and J called. Such tables lack part of the clones; where checked against another copy, unresolved V genes explain under half of the gap, and the rest is unexplained. The sample contains hundreds of thousands of clones, around four fifths of them found a single time. The ten largest clones capture more than 4.5% of the sample. Sequencing used PBMCs or T cells enriched from blood (not recorded which). Receptors originate from a woman aged 45-60 years who had been exposed to COVID-19.

The V call is TRBV7-9, the J call TRBJ1-6, with 9 nucleotides matching TRBD1. In germline, CDR1 is SEHNR, CDR2 FQNEAQ (reference sequence). The CDR3 extends over 15 amino acids. V shed 3 bases, J shed 8 bases, and the junction held 5 bases outside the gene matches. The DNA of the CDR3 is TGTGCCAGCAGCTTCCGAACAGGGGGCCATTCACCCCTCCACTTT. This gives the protein CASSFRTGGHSPLHF.

As DNA, the CDR3 is TGTGCCAGCAGCCGCCGGACAGGGGGTGATACCTTC. This encodes CASSRRTGGDTF. The chain links TRBV12-3 or TRBV12-4 to TRBJ1-2; TRBD1 matches 10 bases. After removal of 6 bases from V and 14 bases from J, the junction contained 9 bases not matched to a gene. The CDR3 is 12 amino acids.

The chain employs TRBV12-3 or TRBV12-4 and TRBJ1-2, with D unresolved. V was cut by 3 bases and J by 8 bases, with 13 bases left in between. The CDR3 loop spans 13 amino acids. CDR3 amino acids: CASSFRERSGYTF. Written as DNA, the CDR3 is TGTGCCAGCAGTTTCCGGGAAAGATCGGGCTACACCTTC.

This chain connects TRBV6-1 to TRBJ1-3; D is perhaps TRBD1 (6 bases). Germline lookup yields CDR1 MNHNS and CDR2 SASEGT. Trimming removed 0 bases at V and 9 bases at J, with 12 bases between. CDR3 length: 14 amino acids. The CDR3 DNA reads TGTGCCAGCAGTGAAGCAGGGGGAATTGGCACCATATATTTT. As protein: CASSEAGGIGTIYF.

V is TRBV7-9 and J is TRBJ1-2; TRBD1 aligns across 7 bases. The J segment lost 5 bases and the V segment lost 1 base, leaving 7 bases of the junction unmatched. This CDR3 has 15 residues. The germline V gene encodes CDR1 SEHNR and CDR2 FQNEAQ (reference sequence). The CDR3 region is CASSLVGDSRYGYTF. The CDR3, as DNA: TGTGCCAGCAGCTTAGTAGGGGACAGTCGATATGGCTACACCTTC. The variable domain in full, with the rest retrieved from reference TRBV7-9 and TRBJ1-2, is DTGVSQNPRHKITKRGQNVTFRCDPISEHNRLYWYRQTLGQGPEFLTYFQNEAQLEKSRLLSDRFSAERPKGSFSTLEIQRTEQGDSAMYLCASSLVGDSRYGYTFGSGTRLTVV.

The chain carries TRBV6-4 and TRBJ1-2; the D is unclear. Per the germline V gene, CDR1 is MRHNA and CDR2 is SNTAGT. Trimming removed 1 base at V and 7 bases at J, with 7 bases between. CDR3 length: 12 amino acids. The CDR3 is CASSDFVSGYTF. The CDR3 DNA reads as TGTGCCAGCAGTGACTTCGTCTCTGGCTACACCTTC.

This chain connects TRBV4-2 to TRBJ1-1; D is unresolved. Germline CDR1 and CDR2: LGHNA and YNFKEQ. The CDR3 runs 14 residues. V was trimmed by 4 bases and J by 2 bases, leaving 11 bases between them. This chain's CDR3 is CASSLGRGNTEAFF. CDR3 bases: TGTGCCAGCAGCCTTGGACGGGGTAACACTGAAGCTTTCTTT.